This entry concerns a single TCR beta chain. This entry belongs to a study of blood T cell repertoires in COVID-19. Germline CDR1 SGHTA, CDR2 FQGTGA. Trimming removed 0 bases from V and 4 bases from J; junction bases left unmatched: 0. CDR3 size: 15 residues. The data were produced by immunoSEQ multiplex PCR, yet TCRdb's version contains in-frame clones alone and is incomplete. The table records 300,000 to 400,000 clones, roughly nine tenths of them present only once. The TCR comes from a man in his 60s who had recovered from COVID-19. Specimen: PBMCs or T cells enriched from blood (not recorded which). V and J are TRBV7-3 and TRBJ2-1, with 10 bases identical to TRBD2. The CDR3 DNA reads as TGTGCCAGCAGCTTAACTAGCGGGGGGTACAATGAGCAGTTCTTC. Amino acids: CASSLTSGGYNEQFF.